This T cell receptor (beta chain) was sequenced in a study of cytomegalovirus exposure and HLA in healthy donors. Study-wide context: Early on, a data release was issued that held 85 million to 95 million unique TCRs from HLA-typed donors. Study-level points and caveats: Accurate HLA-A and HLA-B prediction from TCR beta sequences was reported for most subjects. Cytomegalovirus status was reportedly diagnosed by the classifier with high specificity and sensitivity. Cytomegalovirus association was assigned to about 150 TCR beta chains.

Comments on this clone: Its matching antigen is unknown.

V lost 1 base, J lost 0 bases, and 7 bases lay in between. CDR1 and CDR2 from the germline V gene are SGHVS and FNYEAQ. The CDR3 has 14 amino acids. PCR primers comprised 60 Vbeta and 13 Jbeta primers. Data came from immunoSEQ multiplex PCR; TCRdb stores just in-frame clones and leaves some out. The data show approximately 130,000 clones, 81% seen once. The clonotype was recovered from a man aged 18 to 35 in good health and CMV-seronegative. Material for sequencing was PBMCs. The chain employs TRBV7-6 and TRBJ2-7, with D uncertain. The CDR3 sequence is CASSLGRNSYEQYF. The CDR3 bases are TGTGCCAGCAGCTTAGGGCGGAACTCCTACGAGCAGTACTTC.